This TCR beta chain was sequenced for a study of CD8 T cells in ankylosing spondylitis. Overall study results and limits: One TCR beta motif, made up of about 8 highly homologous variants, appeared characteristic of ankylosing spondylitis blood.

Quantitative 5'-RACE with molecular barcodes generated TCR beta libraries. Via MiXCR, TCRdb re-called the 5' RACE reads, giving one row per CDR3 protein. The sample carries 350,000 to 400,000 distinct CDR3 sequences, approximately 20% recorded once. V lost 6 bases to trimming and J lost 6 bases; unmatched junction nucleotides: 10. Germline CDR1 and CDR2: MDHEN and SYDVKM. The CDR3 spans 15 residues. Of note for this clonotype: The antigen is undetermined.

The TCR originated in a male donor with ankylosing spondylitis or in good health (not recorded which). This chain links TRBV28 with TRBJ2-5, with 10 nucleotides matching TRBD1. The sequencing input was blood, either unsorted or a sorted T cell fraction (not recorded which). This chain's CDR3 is CASRGGTGVWKTQYF. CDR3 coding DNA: TGTGCCAGCAGGGGGGGGACAGGGGTCTGGAAGACCCAGTACTTC.